This entry features one T cell receptor beta chain sequence. This specimen belongs to a study of blood T cell repertoires in COVID-19. Whole-study context: Acute and convalescent COVID-19 specimens originated in the United States, Italy and Spain. In each case, the material was cDNA or gDNA derived from T cells, B-cell-depleted T cells, or PBMCs.

This CDR3 contains 13 residues. The V end lost 6 bases, the J end lost 5 bases, and 11 bases lay between the germline ends. Authors' methods: Scientists estimated how many nucleated cells there were by amplifying reference gene primers. Clones were read by immunoSEQ multiplex PCR, and TCRdb kept only the in-frame ones, dropping some. From that table come the V and J calls and clone size; the DNA was used to work out D and trimming. The sample shows roughly 87,000 clones, about 71% of them seen only once. The TCR comes from a woman aged 45-59 years with acute or convalescent COVID-19. Sequenced sample: peripheral blood. The genes are TRBV12-3 or TRBV12-4 and TRBJ1-5; D gene ambiguous. This CDR3 reads CASSLSGYQPQHF. In DNA, the CDR3 is TGTGCCAGCAGCCTGTCGGGGTATCAGCCCCAGCATTTT.